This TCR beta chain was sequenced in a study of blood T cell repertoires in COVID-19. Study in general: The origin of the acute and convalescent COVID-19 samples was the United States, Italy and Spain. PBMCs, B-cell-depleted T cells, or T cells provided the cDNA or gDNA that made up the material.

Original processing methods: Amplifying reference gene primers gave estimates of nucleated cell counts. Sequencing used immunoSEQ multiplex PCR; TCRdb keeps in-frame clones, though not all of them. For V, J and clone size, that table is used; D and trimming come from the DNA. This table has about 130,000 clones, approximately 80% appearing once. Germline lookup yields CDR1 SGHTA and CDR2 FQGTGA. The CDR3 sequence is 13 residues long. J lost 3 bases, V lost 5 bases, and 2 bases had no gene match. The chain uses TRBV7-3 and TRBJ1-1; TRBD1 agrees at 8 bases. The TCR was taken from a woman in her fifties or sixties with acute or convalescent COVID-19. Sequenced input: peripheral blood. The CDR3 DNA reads TGTGCCAGCAGCCCGGACAGGGACACTGAAGCTTTCTTT. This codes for CASSPDRDTEAFF.